This T cell receptor beta chain was sequenced for a study of cytomegalovirus exposure and HLA in healthy donors. PCR used 60 Vbeta primers and 13 Jbeta primers. Only in-frame clones appear in the TCRdb table, and some are missing; sequencing was by immunoSEQ multiplex PCR. The data contain under 250,000 clones, around 81% of them singletons. The length of the CDR3 is 14 residues. Looked up from germline, CDR1 is SGDLS and CDR2 is YYNGEE. The V segment lost 3 bases and the J segment 4 bases; nucleotides outside the gene matches: 4. The receptor's source is a man aged 25-40 years in good health and CMV-seronegative. Sequenced sample: PBMCs. This rearrangement joins TRBV9 to TRBJ2-1, with 7 bases lining up with TRBD2. The CDR3 bases are TGTGCCAGCAGCGGGCGGGAGACTTACAATGAGCAGTTCTTC. Its protein is CASSGRETYNEQFF.